The rows below give T cell receptor beta chains drawn from one sample of a study of blood T cell repertoires in COVID-19. Using immunoSEQ multiplex PCR, the repertoire was profiled, and TCRdb retains in-frame clones only, with some absent. This table holds about 210,000 clones, roughly 88% found once. The sequenced material came from peripheral blood. These receptors were taken from a man aged 50 or older with active or convalescent COVID-19. The CDR3 runs from the conserved cysteine through the conserved F or W. Fields, in order: clone size, J gene, D gene, V gene, CDR3 DNA, CDR3 protein. The D gene is left open where the match is weak. Some rows have no size entry. The others give once, few or many, or a class for an expanded clone.

- TRBJ1-1 - TRBV7-2 TGTGCCAGCAACAGGATTACAGACTACACTGAAGCTTTCTTT CASNRITDYTEAFF
- TRBJ2-7 - TRBV7-2 TGTGCCAGCAGCTGGGGGGAAGGGTACGAGCAGTACTTC CASSWGEGYEQYF
- TRBJ1-6 TRBD1 TRBV5-1 TGCGCCAGCAGCTTGGAAGGGGGCGCCGATAATTCACCCCTCCACTTT CASSLEGGADNSPLHF
- TRBJ1-5 - TRBV30 TGTGCCTGGAGTAGAAAGGGCGGGTATAGCAATCAGCCCCAGCATTTT CAWSRKGGYSNQPQHF
- TRBJ1-3 - TRBV23-1 TGCGCCAGCAGTCCGCGGGGCGGGGCTCCGACGCAGGTGGACACCATATATTTT CASSPRGGAPTQVDTIYF
- TRBJ1-2 TRBD1 TRBV2 TGTGCCAGCAGTGAAAGTATTGTGGGACAGTCGTTGAAGGGGTATGGCTACACCTTC CASSESIVGQSLKGYGYTF
- TRBJ2-4 TRBD1 TRBV5-1 TGCGCCAGCAGTCCATCCAGGACAGGGGGGGGCATTCAGTACTTC CASSPSRTGGGIQYF
once TRBJ1-6 - TRBV9 TGTGCCAGCAGCGGTGGTGGGGGGGCCCTCGGGTTCCCCCTCCACTTT CASSGGGGALGFPLHF
- TRBJ2-7 - TRBV27 TGTGCCAGCAGTCCGCGACAGGACTACGAGCAGTACTTC CASSPRQDYEQYF
- TRBJ2-5 TRBD1 TRBV24-1 TGTGCCACCAGTGATCCCGGGACAGCCGCGCGTGGGACCCAGTACTTC CATSDPGTAARGTQYF
- TRBJ2-7 TRBD2 TRBV29-1 TGCAGCGTTGAAGATCGCGAGCGGGAGTTCTACGAGCAGTACTTC CSVEDREREFYEQYF
few TRBJ2-7 TRBD1 TRBV5-1 TGCGCCAGCAGCGTGGACAGGGTTGGCGAGCAGTACTTC CASSVDRVGEQYF
- TRBJ1-2 - TRBV10-1 TGCGCCAGCAGTGTGGGCAGGTCAGGGGACTATGGCTACACCTTC CASSVGRSGDYGYTF
- TRBJ2-3 - TRBV7-8 TGTGCCAGCAGCCGACCCCTGATTGGAGATAAGAAAGATACGCAGTATTTT CASSRPLIGDKKDTQYF
- TRBJ2-1 TRBD2 TRBV5-1 TGCGCCAGCAGCCTTCCTACCTCGGGGGGTAATGAGCAGTTCTTC CASSLPTSGGNEQFF